This T cell receptor beta chain was captured in a study of OX40 agonist ivuxolimab in advanced cancers. V trimming: 3 bases; J trimming: 4 bases; junction bases outside the gene matches: 8. This CDR3 contains 16 residues. Germline V lookup: CDR1 MDHEN, CDR2 SYDVKM. This clone was picked up a small number of times. Clones were sequenced by immunoSEQ multiplex PCR, and TCRdb holds only the in-frame ones, with some missing. The table has about 98,000 clones, roughly 85% seen once; the top ten hold under 0.55%. The sample in question was CD4+ or CD8+ T cells sorted from blood, obtained in a trial of the OX40 agonist ivuxolimab. The TCR comes from an adult with an advanced solid tumor such as melanoma, head and neck, liver or kidney cancer. The chain employs TRBV28 and TRBJ2-1; 8 nucleotides match TRBD1. DNA of the CDR3: TGTGCCAGCAGTTTCCCTCAGGGGGCAACGTACAATGAGCAGTTCTTC. It codes for CASSFPQGATYNEQFF.